This T cell receptor beta chain was found in a study of blood T cell repertoires in COVID-19. Germline V lookup: CDR1 SGHTA, CDR2 FQGNSA. V shed 2 bases and J shed 6 bases, with 14 bases lying between them. The CDR3 has 15 residues. Assay: immunoSEQ multiplex PCR; the TCRdb copy retains only in-frame clones and omits some. The sample has 60,000 to 85,000 clones, 70% to 90% seen once; the top ten hold roughly a sixth. The receptor was derived from a human donor in a cohort sampled during active COVID-19. Sequencing used peripheral blood. The chain is built from TRBV7-2 and TRBJ1-5; D might be TRBD1 (6 bases). CDR3 amino acids: CASSLNTGRSQPQHF. CDR3 sequence (DNA): TGTGCCAGCAGCTTAAACACAGGGAGATCTCAGCCCCAGCATTTT.